This T cell receptor (beta chain) was sequenced for a study of cytomegalovirus exposure and HLA in healthy donors. In the PCR, 60 Vbeta and 13 Jbeta primers were used. TCRdb keeps only in-frame clones here, not all; method: immunoSEQ multiplex PCR. This sample carries around 140,000 clones, roughly three quarters of them seen once, and the ten largest clones take 0.95% to 1.4%. In this sample, this clone turned up once. Germline V gives CDR1 SEHNR, CDR2 FQNEAQ (reference sequence). The CDR3 length is 15 residues. The chain couples TRBV7-9 to TRBJ2-5, with 7 bases fitting TRBD1. The end of the DNA is better explained by TRBJ2-7, so the J call may be wrong. The TCR originated in a male donor in good health and CMV-seronegative. The material sequenced was PBMCs. This CDR3 is CASSLKGQTGYEQYF. DNA of the CDR3: TGTGCCAGCAGCTTAAAGGGACAGACTGGGTACGAGCAGTACTTC.